Each of the 3 T cell receptor beta chains below was sequenced from the same sample in a study of T cells in Graves' hyperthyroidism and ophthalmopathy. RNA transcripts served as the template for amplifying TCR beta CDR3 regions. HTBI primers were used for first-round RT-PCR of the TCR CDR3. TCRdb independently ran MiXCR on the multiplex PCR reads; one entry per CDR3 protein. The sample comprises over 200,000 distinct CDR3 sequences, 13% to 15% of which are singletons, and about an eighth rests with the top ten. Sequences were obtained from blood. The source is a woman between 40 and 55 years old with Graves' hyperthyroidism that later progressed to Graves' ophthalmopathy.

The table lists this clonotype with many counts. The J gene is TRBJ2-7, the V gene TRBV6-1; 9 bases align to TRBD1. Germline CDR1 and CDR2: MNHNS and SASEGT. The ends lost 6 bases at V and 2 bases at J; junction bases unmatched: 5. The length of the CDR3 is 14 residues. The CDR3 reads CASRPDRGAYEQYF. CDR3 DNA sequence: TGTGCCAGCAGACCCGACAGGGGGGCCTACGAGCAGTACTTC.

This clonotype has ten or more counts. The genes are TRBV12-3 or TRBV12-4 and TRBJ2-6; 8 nucleotides match TRBD1. The junction had 9 bases not matched to a gene; V was cut back by 5 bases and J by 0 bases. CDR3 size: 18 residues. The CDR3 reads CASSKGTGSLSGANVLTF. The CDR3 region has the DNA TGTGCCAGCAGTAAGGGGACAGGCAGCCTCTCTGGGGCCAACGTCCTGACTTTC.

This clonotype was counted many times. The chain joins TRBV2 to TRBJ2-5, with 14 bases lining up with TRBD2. The germline gives CDR1 SNHLY, CDR2 FYNNEI. Trimming took 4 bases from V and 5 from J; bases not matched to a gene: 12. The CDR3 extends over 18 amino acids. CDR3 in DNA: TGTGCCAGCAGTGTAGCCGGGACTAGCGGGAGAGGTCAGGAGACCCAGTACTTC. Its translation: CASSVAGTSGRGQETQYF.